This passage covers 22 T cell receptor beta chains from one sample sequenced in a study of T cells in Graves' hyperthyroidism and ophthalmopathy. TCR beta CDR3 region amplification was performed from RNA transcripts. Initially, a first-round RT-PCR of the TCR CDR3 employed the HTBI primer set. TCRdb reprocessed the multiplex PCR reads with MiXCR, giving one entry per CDR3 protein. The table shows approximately 600,000 distinct CDR3 sequences, with about 17% occurring only once. Sample: blood. These receptors came from a woman aged 25 to 45 with Graves' hyperthyroidism.

Notes on this clonotype: This may be a read error, as it is one base from a much larger clone. The gene calls are TRBV10-3 and TRBJ1-1; TRBD1 matches at 10 bases. There are 15 residues in the CDR3. Germline V lookup: CDR1 ENHRY, CDR2 SYGVKD. In DNA form, the CDR3 reads TGTGCCATCGGTGAGTCAGGACAGGGGGTATGGTCGGCTTTCTTT. Translating it yields CAIGESGQGVWSAFF.

A remark on this clonotype: A much larger clone sits a single nucleotide away, making a read error possible. The CDR3 end shows no conserved phenylalanine or tryptophan, and so a read error is likely. The chain links TRBV29-1 to TRBJ2-7, with D unresolved. This CDR3 has 13 amino acids. Trimming took 4 bases from V and 0 from J, leaving 10 bases between them. Germline V CDR1 and CDR2: SQVTM, ANQGSEA. The CDR3 sequence: CSVAGVSSYEQYL. CDR3 sequence (DNA): TGCAGCGTTGCTGGGGTCTCCTCCTACGAGCAGTACCTC.

This clonotype was seen many times. The V and J genes are TRBV7-2 and TRBJ2-7, with 10 bases lining up with TRBD2. Germline lookup yields CDR1 SGHTA and CDR2 FQGNSA. The CDR3 sequence is 16 residues long. With 5 bases clipped from V and 2 bases from J, the junction kept 9 bases outside the gene matches. The DNA for the CDR3 is TGTGCCAGCAGCCCCACTGGGACTAGCGTGGCCTACGAGCAGTACTTC. It is translated as CASSPTGTSVAYEQYF.

Ten or more counts support this clonotype. The V gene is TRBV28, the J gene TRBJ2-7; D is tentatively TRBD1 or TRBD2 (5 bases each). V was shortened by 6 bases and J by 4 bases, with 22 bases between the two germline ends. The CDR3 has 16 amino acids. Looked up from germline, CDR1 is MDHEN and CDR2 is SYDVKM. For the CDR3, the DNA is TGTGCCAGCAGGCGACGTGGGGGAACGTTAAGGTACGAGCAGTACTTC. Translation gives CASRRRGGTLRYEQYF. Looking up the rest from reference TRBV28 and TRBJ2-7 gives the full variable domain: DVKVTQSSRYLVKRTGEKVFLECVQDMDHENMFWYRQDPGLGLRLIYFSYDVKMKEKGDIPEGYSVSREKKERFSLILESASTNQTSMYLCASRRRGGTLRYEQYFGPGTRLTVT.

The chain links TRBV5-1 to TRBJ1-2; the match to TRBD1 covers 10 bases. The CDR3 totals 15 residues. The V segment lost 4 bases and the J segment 5 bases; nucleotides outside the gene matches: 8. Germline values: CDR1 SGHRS, CDR2 YFSETQ. CDR3 residues: CASSTPDRGGYGYTF. CDR3 nucleotides: TGCGCCAGCAGCACTCCGGACAGGGGGGGATATGGCTACACCTTC.

This rearrangement joins TRBV28 to TRBJ1-6; a weak D match, TRBD1 (5 bases). CDR1 and CDR2 (germline): MDHEN, SYDVKM. CDR3 length: 15 amino acids. With 10 bases removed from V and 7 bases from J, the gap between germline ends came to 20 bases. The CDR3 loop is CATLSSDRTNSPLHF. DNA for the CDR3: TGTGCCACTCTATCGAGTGACAGAACGAATTCACCCCTCCACTTT.

The V call is TRBV5-1, the J call TRBJ1-2; the match to TRBD1 covers 7 bases. Unmatched junction bases numbered 14, after V lost 3 bases and J lost 6 bases. Germline-derived CDR1 and CDR2 are SGHRS and YFSETQ. This CDR3 is built from 16 residues. The CDR3 loop reads CASSWVQGKGVDGYTF. CDR3 sequence (DNA): TGCGCCAGCAGCTGGGTACAGGGGAAGGGTGTGGATGGCTACACCTTC.

This clonotype occurred a few times. The CDR3 here is CSPRTFTYEQYF. CDR3 in DNA: TGCAGTCCAAGGACTTTCACCTACGAGCAGTACTTC. The V and J genes are TRBV20-1 and TRBJ2-7; D possibly corresponds to TRBD2 (5 bases). This CDR3 is built from 12 residues. CDR1 and CDR2 (germline): DFQATT, SNEGSKA (reference sequence). V lost 8 bases, J lost 2 bases, and 13 bases lay in between.

This clonotype has ten or more counts. The V and J genes are TRBV5-8 and TRBJ1-1; possibly TRBD1 for D (5 bases). Between the trimmed V and J ends, which lost 3 bases and 1 base, there was a span of 13 bases. The germline V gene has CDR1 SGHTS and CDR2 YDEGEE. The CDR3 extends over 15 amino acids. The DNA of the CDR3 is TGTGCCAGCAGCTGGGGGGGAGTTGCGAACACTGAAGCTTTCTTT. Protein sequence: CASSWGGVANTEAFF.

This clonotype was detected only a few times. The chain employs TRBV20-1 and TRBJ2-1; 9 bases are shared with TRBD2. The V gene end was trimmed by 0 bases and the J gene end by 6 bases; junction bases not matched to a gene: 12. The CDR3 loop spans 17 amino acids. CDR1 is DFQATT, CDR2 SNEGSKA, per germline (reference sequence). In DNA, the CDR3 is TGCAGTGCTAGAGATGCCGGGTTAGCGGGAGAGGGCAATGAGCAGTTCTTC. It specifies CSARDAGLAGEGNEQFF.

About this clonotype: A much larger clone differs by one base, so this may be a read error. The J gene is TRBJ1-2, the V gene TRBV27; D uncertain. The V gene lost 2 bases and the J gene lost 7 bases, with 17 bases spanning the gap. Germline-derived CDR1 and CDR2 are MNHEY and SMNVEV (reference sequence). The CDR3 consists of 15 residues. The CDR3 coding sequence is TGTGCCAGCAGTTTAAATCAGGCAGGTGGAAGTGGCTACACCTTC. It is translated as CASSLNQAGGSGYTF.

There are many counts of this clonotype. V gene TRBV28 combines with J gene TRBJ2-5; TRBD1 aligns across 7 bases. Germline V lookup: CDR1 MDHEN, CDR2 SYDVKM. V dropped 4 bases and J dropped 5; count of bases not matched to a gene: 10. The CDR3 runs to 15 residues. CDR3 nucleotides: TGTGCCAGCAGTTCCGGGACAGTCGCCGCGGAGACCCAGTACTTC. Translated, it gives CASSSGTVAAETQYF.

This clonotype was detected only a few times. The CDR3 here is CASSQTIMNTEAFF. The CDR3 nucleotides are TGTGCCAGCAGCCAAACTATAATGAACACTGAAGCTTTCTTT. The rearrangement joins TRBV5-5 to TRBJ1-1, with D unclear. Germline CDR1 and CDR2: SGHKS and YYEKEE (reference sequence). The CDR3 has 14 amino acids. Trimming left V 4 bases short and J 0 bases short, with 10 bases between.

V and J are TRBV10-3 and TRBJ2-1; perhaps TRBD2 as D (5 bases). V gave up 3 bases and J gave up 8 bases, with 11 bases separating them. CDR3 length: 13 residues. From germline, CDR1 is ENHRY and CDR2 SYGVKD. The CDR3 protein is CAISDGLAHEQFF. Written as DNA, the CDR3 is TGTGCCATCAGTGACGGGCTAGCACATGAGCAGTTCTTC.

This clonotype has only a few counts. This chain joins TRBV27 and TRBJ1-6, with no clear D. This CDR3 has 13 amino acids. V was clipped by 7 bases and J by 6 bases, with 10 bases between them. Per the germline V gene, CDR1 is MNHEY and CDR2 is SMNVEV (reference sequence). For the CDR3, the DNA is TGTGCCAGCATGAAAGTGGGTAATTCACCCCTCCACTTT. Protein: CASMKVGNSPLHF.

This clonotype has more than one count but fewer than ten. The rearrangement uses TRBV5-1 and TRBJ2-3; the match to TRBD2 covers 8 bases. CDR1 is SGHRS and CDR2 is YFSETQ in the germline V gene. Germline trimming cut 5 bases from V and 0 bases from J; bases unmatched to any gene: 11. CDR3 length: 17 residues. CDR3 DNA: TGCGCCAGCAGACCGGGACTAGTCAGGGGAAGCACAGATACGCAGTATTTT. It encodes CASRPGLVRGSTDTQYF.

To note about this clonotype: One base away lies a much larger clone, so this may be a sequencing read error. J is TRBJ1-2 and V is TRBV12-3 or TRBV12-4; 8 bases line up with TRBD1. The CDR3 extends over 15 amino acids. V lost 7 bases, J lost 9 bases, and 16 bases stayed unmatched. CDR3 sequence: CASTASGQGYYCYTF. The DNA of the CDR3 is TGTGCCAGCACCGCGTCAGGACAGGGTTATTATTGCTACACCTTC.

This clonotype was counted at least ten times. The CDR3 DNA reads TGCGCCAGCAGCTTCGGGACAGGGTCCGAAAAACTGTTTTTT. The encoded protein is CASSFGTGSEKLFF. The genes are TRBV5-1 and TRBJ1-4, with 9 bases identical to TRBD1. The V segment lost 2 bases and the J segment 8 bases; nucleotides outside the gene matches: 4. The CDR3 is 14 residues long. Germline CDR1 SGHRS, CDR2 YFSETQ.

This clonotype was seen at least ten times. The chain links TRBV6-2 or TRBV6-3 to TRBJ2-1; 9 bases align to TRBD2. The V gene end was trimmed by 4 bases and the J gene end by 4 bases; junction bases not matched to a gene: 5. The CDR3 spans 15 residues. The germline V gene encodes CDR1 MNHEY and CDR2 SVGEGT. The DNA of the CDR3 is TGTGCCAGCAGTTGGAGGACTAGCGCATACAATGAGCAGTTCTTC. Protein product: CASSWRTSAYNEQFF.

This chain uses TRBV7-2 with TRBJ1-4; 7 positions match TRBD1. V trimming: 1 base; J trimming: 10 bases; junction bases outside the gene matches: 18. CDR3 length equals 18 residues. The V gene's germline CDR1 is SGHTA and CDR2 FQGNSA. CDR3 DNA sequence: TGTGCCAGCAGCTTAGGACAGGGAAGGAGGCCCAGCGGAGGAAAACTGTTTTTT. It specifies CASSLGQGRRPSGGKLFF.

This clonotype was seen ten or more times. The chain links TRBV6-1 to TRBJ2-6, with 7 positions matching TRBD2. The V gene end was trimmed by 5 bases and the J gene end by 8 bases; junction bases not matched to a gene: 9. Germline-derived CDR1 and CDR2 are MNHNS and SASEGT. There are 15 residues in the CDR3. DNA of the CDR3: TGTGCCAGCAGTCTAGAGGGAGGGATTACCAACGTCCTGACTTTC. It codes for CASSLEGGITNVLTF.

The rearrangement joins TRBV28 to TRBJ1-4; D perhaps matches TRBD1 (6 bases). With 5 bases removed from V and 7 bases from J, the gap between germline ends came to 17 bases. The CDR3 is 15 amino acids. Germline CDR1 reads MDHEN; CDR2 reads SYDVKM. The CDR3 loop is CASSTSGTLGEKLFF. Here the CDR3 DNA reads TGTGCCAGCAGTACCTCCGGGACACTGGGTGAAAAACTGTTTTTT.